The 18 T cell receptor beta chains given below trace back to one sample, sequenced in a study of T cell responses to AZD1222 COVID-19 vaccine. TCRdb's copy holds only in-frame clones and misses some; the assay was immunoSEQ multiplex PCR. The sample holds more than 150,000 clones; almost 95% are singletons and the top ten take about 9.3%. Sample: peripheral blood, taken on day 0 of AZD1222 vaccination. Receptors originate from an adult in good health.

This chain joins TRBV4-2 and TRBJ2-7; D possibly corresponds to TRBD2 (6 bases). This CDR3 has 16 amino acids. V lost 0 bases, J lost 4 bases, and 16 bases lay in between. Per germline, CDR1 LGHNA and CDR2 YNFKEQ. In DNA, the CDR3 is TGTGCCAGCAGCCAAGATCCGGGCGGGACGCCTTACGAGCAGTACTTC. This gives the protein CASSQDPGGTPYEQYF.

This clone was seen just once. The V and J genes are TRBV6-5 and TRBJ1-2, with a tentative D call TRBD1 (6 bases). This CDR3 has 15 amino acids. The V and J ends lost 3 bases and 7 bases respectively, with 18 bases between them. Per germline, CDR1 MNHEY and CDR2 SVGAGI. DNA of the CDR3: TGTGCCAGCAGTTATGACGGGACACTCGGGGCTGGCTACACCTTC. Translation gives CASSYDGTLGAGYTF.

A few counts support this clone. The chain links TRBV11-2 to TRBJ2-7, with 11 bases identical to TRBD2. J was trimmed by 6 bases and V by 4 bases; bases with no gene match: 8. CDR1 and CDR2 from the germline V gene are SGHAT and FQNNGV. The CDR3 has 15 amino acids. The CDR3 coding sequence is TGTGCCAGCAGCTACACTAGCGGGAGAAGGATCGAGCAGTACTTC. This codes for CASSYTSGRRIEQYF.

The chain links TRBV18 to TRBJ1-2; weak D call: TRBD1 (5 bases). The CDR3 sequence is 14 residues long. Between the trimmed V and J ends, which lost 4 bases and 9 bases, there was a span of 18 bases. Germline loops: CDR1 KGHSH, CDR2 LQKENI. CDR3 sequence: CASSLPRTEGRYTF. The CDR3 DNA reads TGTGCCAGCTCACTACCTCGGACCGAGGGGCGCTACACCTTC.

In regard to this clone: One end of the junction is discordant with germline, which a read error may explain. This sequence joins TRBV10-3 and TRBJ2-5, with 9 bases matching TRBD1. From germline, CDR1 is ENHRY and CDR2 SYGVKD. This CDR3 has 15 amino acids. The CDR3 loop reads CAIREYRGREETQYF. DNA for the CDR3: TGTGCCATCAGAGAGTACAGGGGGCGCGAGGAGACCCAGTACTTC.

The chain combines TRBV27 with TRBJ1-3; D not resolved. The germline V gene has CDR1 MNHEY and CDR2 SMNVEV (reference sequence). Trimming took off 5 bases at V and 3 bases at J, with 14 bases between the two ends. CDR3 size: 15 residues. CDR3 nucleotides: TGTGCCAGCAGTCCCGGGCCGGGCCGTGGAAACACCATATATTTT. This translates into CASSPGPGRGNTIYF.

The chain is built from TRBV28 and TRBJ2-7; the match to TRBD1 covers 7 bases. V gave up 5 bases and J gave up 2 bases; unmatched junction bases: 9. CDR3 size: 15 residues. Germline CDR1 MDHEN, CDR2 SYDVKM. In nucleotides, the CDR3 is TGTGCCAGCAGTGGGCCGGGACAGCCTCCCTACGAGCAGTACTTC. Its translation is CASSGPGQPPYEQYF.

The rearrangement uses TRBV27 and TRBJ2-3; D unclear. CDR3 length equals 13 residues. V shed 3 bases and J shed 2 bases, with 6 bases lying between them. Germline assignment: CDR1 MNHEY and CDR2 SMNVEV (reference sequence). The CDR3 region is CASSFSSTDTQYF. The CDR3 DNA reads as TGTGCCAGCAGTTTCAGCTCCACAGATACGCAGTATTTT.

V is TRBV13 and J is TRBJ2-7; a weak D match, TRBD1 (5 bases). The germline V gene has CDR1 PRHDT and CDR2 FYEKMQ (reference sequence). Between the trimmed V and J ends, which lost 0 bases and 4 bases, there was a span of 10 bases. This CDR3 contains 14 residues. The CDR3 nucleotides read TGTGCCAGCAGCTTAGGCCATAAGGGGTACGAGCAGTACTTC. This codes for CASSLGHKGYEQYF.

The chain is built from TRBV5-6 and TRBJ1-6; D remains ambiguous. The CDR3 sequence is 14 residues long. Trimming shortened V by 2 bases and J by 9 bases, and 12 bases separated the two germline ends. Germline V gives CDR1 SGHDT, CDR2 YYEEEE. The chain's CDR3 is CASSFGSGASPLHF. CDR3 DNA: TGTGCCAGCAGCTTTGGGAGTGGCGCTTCACCCCTCCACTTT.

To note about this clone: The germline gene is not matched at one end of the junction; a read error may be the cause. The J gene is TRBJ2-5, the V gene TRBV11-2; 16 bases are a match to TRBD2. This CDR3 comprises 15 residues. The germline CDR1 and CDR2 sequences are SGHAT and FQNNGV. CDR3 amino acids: CASSFTTGLAGGPNF. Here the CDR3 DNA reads TGTGCCAGCAGCTTCACTACGGGACTAGCGGGAGGGCCGAACTTC.

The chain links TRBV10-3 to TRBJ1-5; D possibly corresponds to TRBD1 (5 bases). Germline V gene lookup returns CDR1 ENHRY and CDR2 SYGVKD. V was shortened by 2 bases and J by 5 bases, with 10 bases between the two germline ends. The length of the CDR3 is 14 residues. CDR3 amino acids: CAISEGVGDQPQHF. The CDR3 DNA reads TGTGCCATCAGTGAGGGGGTGGGGGATCAGCCCCAGCATTTT.

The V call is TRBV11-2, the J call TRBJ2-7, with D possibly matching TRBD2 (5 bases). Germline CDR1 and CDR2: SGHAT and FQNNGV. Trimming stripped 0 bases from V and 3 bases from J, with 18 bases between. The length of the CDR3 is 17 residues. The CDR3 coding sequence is TGTGCCAGCAGCTTAGATCCCGGGGTGGCGGTCGTCTACGAGCAGTACTTC. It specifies CASSLDPGVAVVYEQYF.

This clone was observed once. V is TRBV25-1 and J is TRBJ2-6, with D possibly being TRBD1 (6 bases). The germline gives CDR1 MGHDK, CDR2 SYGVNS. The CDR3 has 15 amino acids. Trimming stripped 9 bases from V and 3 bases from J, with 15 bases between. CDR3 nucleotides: TGTGCCAGTCAGCAGGGGACCGATGGGGCCAACGTCCTGACTTTC. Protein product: CASQQGTDGANVLTF.

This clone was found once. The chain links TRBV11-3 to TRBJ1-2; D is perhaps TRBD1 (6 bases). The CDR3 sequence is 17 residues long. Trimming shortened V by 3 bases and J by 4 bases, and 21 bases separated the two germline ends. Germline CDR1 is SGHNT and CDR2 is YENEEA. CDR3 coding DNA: TGTGCCAGCAGCTTTAGATCTCTAAACAGGGAGGCCTATGGCTACACCTTC. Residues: CASSFRSLNREAYGYTF. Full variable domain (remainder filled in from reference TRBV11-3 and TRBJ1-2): EAGVVQSPRYKIIEKKQPVAFWCNPISGHNTLYWYLQNLGQGPELLIRYENEEAVDDSQLPKDRFSAERLKGVDSTLKIQPAELGDSAVYLCASSFRSLNREAYGYTFGSGTRLTVV.

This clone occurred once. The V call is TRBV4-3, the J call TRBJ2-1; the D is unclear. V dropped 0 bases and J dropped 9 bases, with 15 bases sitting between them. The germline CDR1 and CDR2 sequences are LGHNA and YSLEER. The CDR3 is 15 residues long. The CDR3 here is CASSQDLVLGGEQFF. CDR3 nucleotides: TGCGCCAGCAGCCAAGATCTGGTGCTGGGCGGTGAGCAGTTCTTC.

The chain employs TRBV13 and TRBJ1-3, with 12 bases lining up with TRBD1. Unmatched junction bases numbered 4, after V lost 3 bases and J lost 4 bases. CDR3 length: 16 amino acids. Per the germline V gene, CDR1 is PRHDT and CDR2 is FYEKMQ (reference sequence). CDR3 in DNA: TGTGCCAGCAGCTTGGGACAGGGGGCGAACGGAAACACCATATATTTT. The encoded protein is CASSLGQGANGNTIYF.

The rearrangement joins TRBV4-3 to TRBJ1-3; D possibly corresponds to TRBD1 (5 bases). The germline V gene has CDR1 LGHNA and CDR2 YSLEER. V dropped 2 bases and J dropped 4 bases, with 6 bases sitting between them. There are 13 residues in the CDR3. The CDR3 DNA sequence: TGCGCCAGCAGCCAAAACAGGGGAAACACCATATATTTT. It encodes CASSQNRGNTIYF.